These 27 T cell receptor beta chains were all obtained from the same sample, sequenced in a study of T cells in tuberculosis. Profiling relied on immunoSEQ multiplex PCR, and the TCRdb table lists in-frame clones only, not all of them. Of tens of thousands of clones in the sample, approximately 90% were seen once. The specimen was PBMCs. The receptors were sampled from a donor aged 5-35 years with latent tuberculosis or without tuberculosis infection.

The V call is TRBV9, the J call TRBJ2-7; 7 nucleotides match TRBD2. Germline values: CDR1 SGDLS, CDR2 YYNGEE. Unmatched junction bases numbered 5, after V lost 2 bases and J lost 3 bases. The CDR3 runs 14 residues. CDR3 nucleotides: TGTGCCAGCAGCGTCGCGGGAGAAAGCTACGAGCAGTACTTC. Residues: CASSVAGESYEQYF.

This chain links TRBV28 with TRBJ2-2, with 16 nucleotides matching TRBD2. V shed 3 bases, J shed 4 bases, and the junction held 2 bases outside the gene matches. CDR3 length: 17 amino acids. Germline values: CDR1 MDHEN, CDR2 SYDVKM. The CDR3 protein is CASSLGLAGGRTGELFF. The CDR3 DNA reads TGTGCCAGCAGTTTGGGACTAGCGGGGGGGCGCACCGGGGAGCTGTTTTTT.

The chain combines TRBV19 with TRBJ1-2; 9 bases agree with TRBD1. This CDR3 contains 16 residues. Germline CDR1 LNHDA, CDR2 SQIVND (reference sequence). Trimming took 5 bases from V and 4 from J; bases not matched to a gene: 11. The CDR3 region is CASSPGTGFPPYGYTF. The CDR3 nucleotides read TGTGCCAGTAGTCCCGGGACAGGGTTCCCCCCCTATGGCTACACCTTC. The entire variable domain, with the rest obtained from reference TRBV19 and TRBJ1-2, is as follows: DGGITQSPKYLFRKEGQNVTLSCEQNLNHDAMYWYRQDPGQGLRLIYYSQIVNDFQKGDIAEGYSVSREKKESFPLTVTSAQKNPTAFYLCASSPGTGFPPYGYTFGSGTRLTVV.

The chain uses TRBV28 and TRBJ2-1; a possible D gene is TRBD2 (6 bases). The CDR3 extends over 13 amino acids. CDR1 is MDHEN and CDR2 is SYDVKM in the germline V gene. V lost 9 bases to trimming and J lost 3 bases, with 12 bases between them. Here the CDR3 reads CASSGQLYNEQFF. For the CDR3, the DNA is TGTGCCAGTAGCGGACAACTCTACAATGAGCAGTTCTTC.

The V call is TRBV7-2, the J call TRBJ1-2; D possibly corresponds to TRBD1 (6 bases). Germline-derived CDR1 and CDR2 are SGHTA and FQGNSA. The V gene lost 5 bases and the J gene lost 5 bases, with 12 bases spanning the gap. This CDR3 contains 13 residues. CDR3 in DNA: TGTGCCAGCAGCCTACAGGGCCTATATGGCTACACCTTC. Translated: CASSLQGLYGYTF.

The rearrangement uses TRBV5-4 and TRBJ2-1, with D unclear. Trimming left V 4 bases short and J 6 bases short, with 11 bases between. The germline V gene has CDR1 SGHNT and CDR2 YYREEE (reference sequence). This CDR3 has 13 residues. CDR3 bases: TGTGCCAGCAGCGCCCGAGACACCAATGAGCAGTTCTTC. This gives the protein CASSARDTNEQFF.

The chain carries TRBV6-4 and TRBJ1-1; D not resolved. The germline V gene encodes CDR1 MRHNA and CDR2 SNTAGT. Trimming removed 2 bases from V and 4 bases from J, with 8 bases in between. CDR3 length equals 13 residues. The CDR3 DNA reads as TGTGCCAGCAGTGACGGCCCAAGCACTGAAGCTTTCTTT. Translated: CASSDGPSTEAFF.

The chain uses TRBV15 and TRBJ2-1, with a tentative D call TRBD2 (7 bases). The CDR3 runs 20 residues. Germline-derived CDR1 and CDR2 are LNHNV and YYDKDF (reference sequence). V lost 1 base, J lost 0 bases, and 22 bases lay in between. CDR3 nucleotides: TGTGCCACCAGCAGAGTGGGGGGGCTTTTTGTGTTCAGCTCCTACAATGAGCAGTTCTTC. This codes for CATSRVGGLFVFSSYNEQFF.

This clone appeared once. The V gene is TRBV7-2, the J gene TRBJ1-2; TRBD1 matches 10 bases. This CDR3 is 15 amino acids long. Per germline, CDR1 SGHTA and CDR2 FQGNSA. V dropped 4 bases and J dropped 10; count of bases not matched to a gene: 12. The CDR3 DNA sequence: TGTGCCAGCAGCTCCCCCCGGACAGGGGGAGGAAACTACACCTTC. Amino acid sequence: CASSSPRTGGGNYTF.

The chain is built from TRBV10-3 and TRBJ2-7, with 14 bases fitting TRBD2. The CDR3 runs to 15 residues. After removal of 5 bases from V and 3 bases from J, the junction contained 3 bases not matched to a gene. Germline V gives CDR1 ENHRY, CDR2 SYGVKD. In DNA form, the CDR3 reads TGTGCCATCAGTCCGGGACTAGCGGGAGTCTACGAGCAGTACTTC. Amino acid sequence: CAISPGLAGVYEQYF.

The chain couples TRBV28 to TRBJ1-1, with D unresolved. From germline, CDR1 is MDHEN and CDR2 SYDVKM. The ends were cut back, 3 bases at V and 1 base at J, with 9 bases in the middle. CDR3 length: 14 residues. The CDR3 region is CASSLAEPNTEAFF. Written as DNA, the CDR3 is TGTGCCAGCAGTTTGGCAGAACCGAACACTGAAGCTTTCTTT.

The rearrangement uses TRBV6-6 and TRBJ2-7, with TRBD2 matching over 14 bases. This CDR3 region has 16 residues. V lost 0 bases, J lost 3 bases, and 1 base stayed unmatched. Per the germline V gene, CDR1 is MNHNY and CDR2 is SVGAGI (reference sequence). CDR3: CASSYSGTSGSYEQYF. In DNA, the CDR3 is TGTGCCAGCAGTTACTCTGGGACTAGCGGGAGCTACGAGCAGTACTTC.

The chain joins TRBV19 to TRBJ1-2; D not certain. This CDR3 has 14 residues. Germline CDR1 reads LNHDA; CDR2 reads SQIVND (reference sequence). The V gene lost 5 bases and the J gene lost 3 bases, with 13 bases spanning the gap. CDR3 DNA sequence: TGTGCCAGTAGTCCCGGGTCTGCGGACTATGGCTACACCTTC. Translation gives CASSPGSADYGYTF. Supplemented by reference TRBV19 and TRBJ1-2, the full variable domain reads DGGITQSPKYLFRKEGQNVTLSCEQNLNHDAMYWYRQDPGQGLRLIYYSQIVNDFQKGDIAEGYSVSREKKESFPLTVTSAQKNPTAFYLCASSPGSADYGYTFGSGTRLTVV.

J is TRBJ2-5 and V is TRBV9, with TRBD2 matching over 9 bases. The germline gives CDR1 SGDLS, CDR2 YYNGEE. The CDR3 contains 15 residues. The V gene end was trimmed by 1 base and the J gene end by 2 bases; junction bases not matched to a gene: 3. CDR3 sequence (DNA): TGTGCCAGCAGCGTACTAGCGGGAACTCAAGAGACCCAGTACTTC. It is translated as CASSVLAGTQETQYF.

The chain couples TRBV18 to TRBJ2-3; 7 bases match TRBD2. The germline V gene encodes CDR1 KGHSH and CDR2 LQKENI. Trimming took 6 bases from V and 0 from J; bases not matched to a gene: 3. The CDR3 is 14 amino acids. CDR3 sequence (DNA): TGTGCCAGCTCCTCACTAGCGAGCACAGATACGCAGTATTTT. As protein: CASSSLASTDTQYF.

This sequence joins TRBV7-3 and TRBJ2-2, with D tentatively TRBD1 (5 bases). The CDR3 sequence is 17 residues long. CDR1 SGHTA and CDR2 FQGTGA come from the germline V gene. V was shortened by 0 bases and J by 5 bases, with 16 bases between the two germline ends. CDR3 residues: CASSLTSGKGRTGELFF. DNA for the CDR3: TGTGCCAGCAGCTTAACGTCAGGAAAGGGGCGGACCGGGGAGCTGTTTTTT.

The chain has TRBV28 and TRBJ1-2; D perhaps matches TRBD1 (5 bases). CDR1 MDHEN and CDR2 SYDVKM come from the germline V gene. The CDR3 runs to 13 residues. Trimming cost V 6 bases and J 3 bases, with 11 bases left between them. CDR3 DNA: TGTGCCAGCAGCGCGACAGAGGACTATGGCTACACCTTC. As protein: CASSATEDYGYTF.

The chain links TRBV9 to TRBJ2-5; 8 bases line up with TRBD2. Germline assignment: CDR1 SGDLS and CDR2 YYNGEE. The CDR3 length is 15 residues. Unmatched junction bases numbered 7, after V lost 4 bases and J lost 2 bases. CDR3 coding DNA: TGTGCCAGCAGCCCCGCGGGAGGCTATCAAGAGACCCAGTACTTC. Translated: CASSPAGGYQETQYF.

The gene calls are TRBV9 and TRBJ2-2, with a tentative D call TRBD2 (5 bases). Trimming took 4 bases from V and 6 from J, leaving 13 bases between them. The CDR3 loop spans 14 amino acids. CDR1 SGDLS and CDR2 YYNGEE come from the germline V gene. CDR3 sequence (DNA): TGTGCCAGCAGCTCCCGAGGGTTTTCCGGGGAGCTGTTTTTT. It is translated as CASSSRGFSGELFF.

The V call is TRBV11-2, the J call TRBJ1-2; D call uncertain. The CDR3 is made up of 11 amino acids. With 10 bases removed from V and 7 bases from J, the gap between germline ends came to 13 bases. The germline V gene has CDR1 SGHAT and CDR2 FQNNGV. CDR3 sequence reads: CAISEGSGYTF. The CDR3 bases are TGTGCCATCTCAGAGGGAAGTGGCTACACCTTC.

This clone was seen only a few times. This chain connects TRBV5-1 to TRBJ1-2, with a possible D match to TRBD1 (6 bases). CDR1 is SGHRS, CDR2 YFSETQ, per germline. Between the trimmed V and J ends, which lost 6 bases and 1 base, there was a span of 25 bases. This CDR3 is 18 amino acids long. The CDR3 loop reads CASNQSPSLNRDNYGYTF. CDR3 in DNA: TGCGCCAGCAACCAAAGCCCTTCCCTAAACAGGGATAACTATGGCTACACCTTC.

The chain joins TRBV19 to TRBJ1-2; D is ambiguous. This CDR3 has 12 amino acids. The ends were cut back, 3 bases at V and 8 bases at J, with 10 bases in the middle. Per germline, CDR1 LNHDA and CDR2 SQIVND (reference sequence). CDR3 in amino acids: CASSIAQVGYTF. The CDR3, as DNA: TGTGCCAGTAGTATCGCACAAGTAGGCTACACCTTC.

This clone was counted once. The CDR3 here is CATGRDRNTEAFF. The CDR3 nucleotides read TGTGCCACCGGACGGGACAGGAACACTGAAGCTTTCTTT. The rearrangement links TRBV15 to TRBJ1-1; 7 nucleotides agree with TRBD1. Losses at the gene ends were 8 bases for V and 1 base for J; bases not matched to a gene: 4. CDR3 length equals 13 residues. Germline assignment: CDR1 LNHNV and CDR2 YYDKDF (reference sequence).

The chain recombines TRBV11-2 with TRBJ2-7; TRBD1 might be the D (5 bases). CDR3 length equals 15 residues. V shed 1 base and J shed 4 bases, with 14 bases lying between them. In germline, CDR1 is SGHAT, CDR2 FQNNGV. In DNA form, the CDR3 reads TGTGCCAGCAGCTTAGTGGGTTTAGGGGTGTACGAGCAGTACTTC. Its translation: CASSLVGLGVYEQYF.

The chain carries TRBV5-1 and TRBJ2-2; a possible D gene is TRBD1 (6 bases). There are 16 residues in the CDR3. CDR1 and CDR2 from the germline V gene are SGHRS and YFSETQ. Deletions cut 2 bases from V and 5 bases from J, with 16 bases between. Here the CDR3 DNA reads TGCGCCAGCAGCTTTTGGGACACTCAGAGGACCGGGGAGCTGTTTTTT. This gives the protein CASSFWDTQRTGELFF.

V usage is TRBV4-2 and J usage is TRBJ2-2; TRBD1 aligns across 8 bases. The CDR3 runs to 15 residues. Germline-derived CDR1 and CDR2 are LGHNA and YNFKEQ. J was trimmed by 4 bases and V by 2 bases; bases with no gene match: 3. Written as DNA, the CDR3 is TGTGCCAGCAGCCAAAGGACAGGGAGCACCGGGGAGCTGTTTTTT. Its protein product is CASSQRTGSTGELFF.

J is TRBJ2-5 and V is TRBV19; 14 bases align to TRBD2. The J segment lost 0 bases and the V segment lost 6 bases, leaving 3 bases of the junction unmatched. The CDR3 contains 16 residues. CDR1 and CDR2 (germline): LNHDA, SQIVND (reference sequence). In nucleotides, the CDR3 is TGTGCCAGTAGCCGGACTAGCGGGGGGAACCAAGAGACCCAGTACTTC. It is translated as CASSRTSGGNQETQYF.